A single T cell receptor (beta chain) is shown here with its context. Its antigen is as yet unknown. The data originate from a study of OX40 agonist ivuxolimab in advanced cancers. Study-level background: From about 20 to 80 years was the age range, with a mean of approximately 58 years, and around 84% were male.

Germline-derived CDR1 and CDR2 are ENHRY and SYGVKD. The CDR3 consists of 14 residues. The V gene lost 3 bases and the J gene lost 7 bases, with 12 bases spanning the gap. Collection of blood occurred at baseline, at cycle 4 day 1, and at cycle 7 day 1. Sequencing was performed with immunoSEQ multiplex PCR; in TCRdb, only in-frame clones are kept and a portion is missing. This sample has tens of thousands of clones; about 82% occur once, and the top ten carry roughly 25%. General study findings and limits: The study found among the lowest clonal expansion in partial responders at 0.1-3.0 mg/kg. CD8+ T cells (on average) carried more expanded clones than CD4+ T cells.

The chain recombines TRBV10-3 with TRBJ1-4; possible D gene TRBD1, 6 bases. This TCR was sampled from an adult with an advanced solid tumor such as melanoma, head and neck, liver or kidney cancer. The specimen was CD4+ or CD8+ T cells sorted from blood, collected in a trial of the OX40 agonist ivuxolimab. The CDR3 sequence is CAISDRGQGEKLFF. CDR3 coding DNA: TGTGCCATCAGTGACCGGGGGCAAGGTGAAAAACTGTTTTTT.